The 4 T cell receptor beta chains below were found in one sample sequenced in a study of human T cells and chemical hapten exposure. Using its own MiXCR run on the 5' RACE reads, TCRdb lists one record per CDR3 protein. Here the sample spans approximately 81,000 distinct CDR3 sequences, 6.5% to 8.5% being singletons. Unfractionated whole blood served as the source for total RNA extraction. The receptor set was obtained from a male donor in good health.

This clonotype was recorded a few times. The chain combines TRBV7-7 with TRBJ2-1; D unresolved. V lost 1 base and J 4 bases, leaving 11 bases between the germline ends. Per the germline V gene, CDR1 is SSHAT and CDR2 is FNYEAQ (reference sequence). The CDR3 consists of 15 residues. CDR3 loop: CASSLDVSLYNEQFF. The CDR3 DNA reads TGTGCCAGCAGCTTAGACGTCAGTTTATACAATGAGCAGTTCTTC. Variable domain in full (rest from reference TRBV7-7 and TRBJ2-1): GAGVSQSPRYKVTKRGQDVTLRCDPISSHATLYWYQQALGQGPEFLTYFNYEAQPDKSGLPSDRFSAERPEGSISTLTIQRTEQRDSAMYRCASSLDVSLYNEQFFGPGTRLTVL.

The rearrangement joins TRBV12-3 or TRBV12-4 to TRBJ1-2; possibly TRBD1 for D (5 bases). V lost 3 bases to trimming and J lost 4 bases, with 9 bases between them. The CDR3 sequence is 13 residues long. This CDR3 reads CASSLTELYGYTF. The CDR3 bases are TGTGCCAGCAGTTTGACAGAACTCTATGGCTACACCTTC.

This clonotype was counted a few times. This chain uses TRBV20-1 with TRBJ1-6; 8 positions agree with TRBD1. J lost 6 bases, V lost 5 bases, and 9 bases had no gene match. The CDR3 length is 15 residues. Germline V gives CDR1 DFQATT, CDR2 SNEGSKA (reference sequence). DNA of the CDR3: TGCAGTGCTGTTACTACAGGGGGACCTAATTCACCCCTCCACTTT. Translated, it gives CSAVTTGGPNSPLHF.

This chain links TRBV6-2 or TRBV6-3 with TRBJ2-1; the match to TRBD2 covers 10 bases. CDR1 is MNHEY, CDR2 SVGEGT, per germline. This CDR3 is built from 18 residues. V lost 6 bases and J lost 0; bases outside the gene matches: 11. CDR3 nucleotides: TGTGCCAGCAGAGGTGGACTAGCGGATTTTAGCTCCTACAATGAGCAGTTCTTC. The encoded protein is CASRGGLADFSSYNEQFF.